This record covers a single T cell receptor beta chain. Trimming removed 4 bases at V and 9 bases at J, with 10 bases between. CDR3 length: 12 amino acids. Germline lookup yields CDR1 LGHNT and CDR2 FRNRAP. TCRdb keeps only in-frame clones here, not all; method: immunoSEQ multiplex PCR. The profile shows over 110,000 clones, roughly four fifths of them singletons. The data are from a study of blood T cell repertoires in COVID-19. At the level of the study: Sample material is recorded as cDNA or gDNA derived from T cells, B-cell-depleted T cells, or PBMCs.

The chain employs TRBV12-5 and TRBJ1-5; unclear D gene. The sequenced material came from peripheral blood. This clonotype was sampled from a man at least 80 years old with acute or convalescent COVID-19. As DNA, the CDR3 is TGTGCTAGTGGTTCAAGTGATAGGCCCCAGCATTTT. Amino acid sequence: CASGSSDRPQHF.